Below are 25 T cell receptor beta chains sequenced from a single sample in a study of blood T cell repertoires in COVID-19. Assay used: immunoSEQ multiplex PCR; TCRdb lists only in-frame clones, some missing. The sample lists approximately 90,000 clones, approximately 75% occurring once. Sequenced sample: peripheral blood. The receptors shown here come from a woman of 80 years or more with acute or convalescent COVID-19.

The chain is built from TRBV6-5 and TRBJ1-4, with 7 bases lining up with TRBD1. The V and J ends lost 7 bases and 13 bases, in that order; junction bases with no gene match: 15. CDR1 is MNHEY and CDR2 is SVGAGI in the germline V gene. The CDR3 spans 14 residues. The CDR3 DNA is TGTGCCAGCAACCCGGACAGGTGGGCCAGGGGACTGTTTTTT. Translation: CASNPDRWARGLFF.

The chain carries TRBV5-1 and TRBJ1-2; D gene ambiguous. The CDR3 contains 17 residues. Germline V lookup: CDR1 SGHRS, CDR2 YFSETQ. V was shortened by 0 bases and J by 0 bases, with 15 bases between the two germline ends. CDR3 loop: CASSLDPLLAANYGYTF. Here the CDR3 DNA reads TGCGCCAGCAGCTTGGACCCCCTTCTAGCGGCTAACTATGGCTACACCTTC.

The chain links TRBV11-2 to TRBJ1-2; tentatively, D is TRBD1 (6 bases). The CDR3 consists of 12 residues. The V gene lost 6 bases and the J gene lost 4 bases, with 9 bases spanning the gap. Germline lookup yields CDR1 SGHAT and CDR2 FQNNGV. The CDR3 bases are TGTGCCAGCAGTGGGGGCGGCTATGGCTACACCTTC. As protein: CASSGGGYGYTF.

The chain employs TRBV11-3 and TRBJ2-3; 11 bases are shared with TRBD2. Germline V gene data show CDR1 as SGHNT and CDR2 as YENEEA. The V and J ends lost 4 bases and 1 base, in that order; junction bases with no gene match: 10. This CDR3 comprises 18 residues. The CDR3 loop is CASSSRSGGAIGTDTQYF. For the CDR3, the DNA is TGTGCCAGCAGCTCCCGTAGCGGGGGGGCCATAGGCACAGATACGCAGTATTTT.

This clone occurred once. The chain carries TRBV2 and TRBJ2-5; TRBD2 matches at 8 bases. Per the germline V gene, CDR1 is SNHLY and CDR2 is FYNNEI. Losses at the gene ends were 8 bases for V and 8 bases for J; bases not matched to a gene: 4. This CDR3 is 11 amino acids long. CDR3 loop: CASRGGPTQYF. CDR3 DNA: TGTGCCAGCCGGGGGGGGCCCACCCAGTACTTC.

This clone has more than one count but fewer than ten. The chain couples TRBV6-2 or TRBV6-3 to TRBJ2-7, with 8 bases lining up with TRBD1. Germline CDR1 is MNHEY and CDR2 is SVGEGT. V was pared by 6 bases and J by 7 bases, with 14 bases of the junction left unmatched. CDR3 size: 15 residues. The CDR3 region is CASSPDGQGIREQYF. The DNA for the CDR3 is TGTGCCAGCAGCCCCGACGGACAGGGAATTCGGGAGCAGTACTTC.

The V gene is TRBV4-3, the J gene TRBJ1-1; D is unresolved. The CDR3 totals 19 residues. Trimming left V 1 base short and J 0 bases short, with 21 bases between. Germline-derived CDR1 and CDR2 are LGHNA and YSLEER. The CDR3 bases are TGCGCCAGCAGCCAAGCCCAAGGAGGATCCACCCGCATGAACACTGAAGCTTTCTTT. Its protein product is CASSQAQGGSTRMNTEAFF.

The V call is TRBV27, the J call TRBJ2-1; 11 nucleotides match TRBD2. Germline values: CDR1 MNHEY, CDR2 SMNVEV (reference sequence). CDR3 length: 18 residues. V lost 1 base to trimming and J lost 13 bases; unmatched junction nucleotides: 18. The CDR3 spells CASSLFRAIAGGPGNQFF. The CDR3, as DNA: TGTGCCAGCAGTTTATTCCGGGCTATAGCGGGGGGGCCAGGAAACCAGTTCTTC.

The genes are TRBV30 and TRBJ1-6; D is ambiguous. V lost 0 bases and J 6 bases, leaving 9 bases between the germline ends. Germline V gives CDR1 GTSNPN, CDR2 SVGIG (reference sequence). There are 14 residues in the CDR3. CDR3 bases: TGTGCCTGGAGTGTACTTCTTTCTAATTCACCCCTCCACTTT. Protein sequence: CAWSVLLSNSPLHF.

This clone was detected only once. The genes are TRBV7-9 and TRBJ1-1; D is uncertain. The germline CDR1 and CDR2 sequences are SEHNR and FQNEAQ (reference sequence). This CDR3 is 13 amino acids long. Trimming took off 2 bases at V and 11 bases at J, with 15 bases between the two ends. The CDR3 loop reads CASSLYGVREAFF. CDR3 bases: TGTGCCAGCAGCTTATATGGGGTTAGGGAGGCTTTCTTT.

The chain uses TRBV5-4 and TRBJ2-2; 14 bases are a match to TRBD2. Germline lookup yields CDR1 SGHNT and CDR2 YYREEE (reference sequence). Germline trimming cut 4 bases from V and 0 bases from J; bases unmatched to any gene: 5. This CDR3 is 18 amino acids long. CDR3 DNA: TGTGCCAGCAGCGTGGGACTAGCGGGGGCCGCGAACACCGGGGAGCTGTTTTTT. This codes for CASSVGLAGAANTGELFF.

This chain links TRBV5-1 with TRBJ2-3, with 7 positions matching TRBD1. This CDR3 is built from 16 residues. Germline CDR1 and CDR2: SGHRS and YFSETQ. V dropped 0 bases and J dropped 0; count of bases not matched to a gene: 4. CDR3 nucleotide sequence: TGCGCCAGCAGCTTGGGGACAGGACCTAGCACAGATACGCAGTATTTT. Translation: CASSLGTGPSTDTQYF.

The chain employs TRBV18 and TRBJ2-3; 8 bases match TRBD1. This CDR3 has 16 amino acids. Germline trimming cut 3 bases from V and 2 bases from J; bases unmatched to any gene: 7. CDR1 KGHSH and CDR2 LQKENI come from the germline V gene. The chain's CDR3 is CASSPPTGVPTDTQYF. In nucleotides, the CDR3 is TGTGCCAGCTCACCCCCGACAGGGGTGCCCACAGATACGCAGTATTTT.

The chain is built from TRBV5-5 and TRBJ1-1, with D possibly matching TRBD1 (5 bases). This CDR3 region has 14 residues. Looked up from germline, CDR1 is SGHKS and CDR2 is YYEKEE (reference sequence). Trimming cost V 5 bases and J 0 bases, with 11 bases left between them. CDR3 protein: CASSFARVNTEAFF. The CDR3, as DNA: TGTGCCAGCAGTTTCGCCAGGGTGAACACTGAAGCTTTCTTT.

The rearrangement links TRBV28 to TRBJ1-6, with D possibly matching TRBD1 (5 bases). Between the trimmed V and J ends, which lost 5 bases and 8 bases, there was a span of 25 bases. CDR3 length equals 18 residues. CDR1 MDHEN and CDR2 SYDVKM come from the germline V gene. The CDR3 here is CASSQPNPGLTSDSPLHF. CDR3 DNA: TGTGCCAGCAGTCAACCCAACCCGGGACTGACATCGGATTCACCCCTCCACTTT.

The chain has TRBV2 and TRBJ1-2; 7 bases fit TRBD1. Per the germline V gene, CDR1 is SNHLY and CDR2 is FYNNEI. The junction had 8 bases not matched to a gene; V was cut back by 5 bases and J by 2 bases. This CDR3 contains 15 residues. Here the CDR3 DNA reads TGTGCCAGCAGTCCGACAGGGACGCAAAACTATGGCTACACCTTC. Amino acids: CASSPTGTQNYGYTF.

The J gene is TRBJ2-3, the V gene TRBV5-1, with TRBD2 as a possible D gene (6 bases). The V end was cut by 4 bases, the J end by 4 bases, with 13 bases between. The CDR3 is made up of 14 amino acids. Germline V gives CDR1 SGHRS, CDR2 YFSETQ. The CDR3 nucleotides are TGCGCCAGCAGCCGCGTCTCGGGGGCAGATACGCAGTATTTT. Its translation is CASSRVSGADTQYF. The whole variable domain, filled in from reference TRBV5-1 and TRBJ2-3, reads KAGVTQTPRYLIKTRGQQVTLSCSPISGHRSVSWYQQTPGQGLQFLFEYFSETQRNKGNFPGRFSGRQFSNSRSEMNVSTLELGDSALYLCASSRVSGADTQYFGPGTRLTVL.

This rearrangement joins TRBV10-1 to TRBJ1-1, with D possibly being TRBD1 (5 bases). Per germline, CDR1 WNHNN and CDR2 SYGVQD (reference sequence). Trimming cost V 3 bases and J 1 base, with 12 bases left between them. This CDR3 contains 15 residues. CDR3 nucleotides: TGCGCCAGCAGTGACAGGGAAGTGGCGAACACTGAAGCTTTCTTT. This translates into CASSDREVANTEAFF.

The gene calls are TRBV5-6 and TRBJ1-6; 9 bases are shared with TRBD1. V shed 4 bases and J 7 bases; nucleotides not matched to a gene: 3. The CDR3 spans 14 residues. Germline CDR1 reads SGHDT; CDR2 reads YYEEEE. CDR3 residues: CASSLGTGNSPLHF. CDR3 bases: TGTGCCAGCAGCCTAGGGACAGGGAATTCACCCCTCCACTTT.

This chain links TRBV29-1 with TRBJ1-2; 8 positions match TRBD1. The junction had 8 bases not matched to a gene; V was cut back by 3 bases and J by 2 bases. Germline V lookup: CDR1 SQVTM, CDR2 ANQGSEA. The CDR3 sequence is 15 residues long. The chain's CDR3 is CSVELGDRLNYGYTF. The DNA of the CDR3 is TGCAGCGTTGAGTTAGGGGACAGGTTGAACTATGGCTACACCTTC.

This sequence joins TRBV6-6 and TRBJ1-5; maybe TRBD1 (6 bases). Trimming removed 6 bases from V and 1 base from J, with 13 bases in between. The CDR3 consists of 15 residues. Per the germline V gene, CDR1 is MNHNY and CDR2 is SVGAGI (reference sequence). The CDR3 DNA is TGTGCCAGCAGCCTCCAAGGGGGAAGCAATCAGCCCCAGCATTTT. Residues: CASSLQGGSNQPQHF.

The chain uses TRBV5-5 and TRBJ2-3; TRBD2 agrees at 10 bases. Per germline, CDR1 SGHKS and CDR2 YYEKEE (reference sequence). The CDR3 covers 17 residues. The V and J ends lost 0 bases and 0 bases, in that order; junction bases with no gene match: 4. The DNA of the CDR3 is TGTGCCAGCAGCTTGGGGGGACTAGCGTGGAGCACAGATACGCAGTATTTT. Translated: CASSLGGLAWSTDTQYF.

The V and J genes are TRBV6-2 or TRBV6-3 and TRBJ2-7, with D tentatively TRBD2 (5 bases). CDR1 is MNHEY and CDR2 is SVGEGT in the germline V gene. CDR3 length equals 14 residues. The V end lost 4 bases, the J end lost 0 bases, and 10 bases lay between the germline ends. The CDR3 loop reads CASSLLGLSYEQYF. Here the CDR3 DNA reads TGTGCCAGCAGTTTATTAGGACTCTCCTACGAGCAGTACTTC.

This chain links TRBV11-2 with TRBJ1-1; 8 positions match TRBD1. The V gene's germline CDR1 is SGHAT and CDR2 FQNNGV. The CDR3 is 13 amino acids. Trimming removed 5 bases from V and 7 bases from J; junction bases left unmatched: 6. As DNA, the CDR3 is TGTGCCAGCAGCCTCCGACAGGGGATTGAAGCTTTCTTT. Its protein product is CASSLRQGIEAFF.

This clone showed up just once. The V and J genes are TRBV4-1 and TRBJ2-1; the match to TRBD2 covers 14 bases. Germline V CDR1 and CDR2: MGHRA, YSYEKL. The CDR3 totals 19 residues. After removal of 2 bases from V and 0 bases from J, the junction contained 6 bases not matched to a gene. Here the CDR3 DNA reads TGCGCCAGCAGCCAACTTGGGACTAGCGGGGGCCTCTCCTACAATGAGCAGTTCTTC. It yields the protein CASSQLGTSGGLSYNEQFF.